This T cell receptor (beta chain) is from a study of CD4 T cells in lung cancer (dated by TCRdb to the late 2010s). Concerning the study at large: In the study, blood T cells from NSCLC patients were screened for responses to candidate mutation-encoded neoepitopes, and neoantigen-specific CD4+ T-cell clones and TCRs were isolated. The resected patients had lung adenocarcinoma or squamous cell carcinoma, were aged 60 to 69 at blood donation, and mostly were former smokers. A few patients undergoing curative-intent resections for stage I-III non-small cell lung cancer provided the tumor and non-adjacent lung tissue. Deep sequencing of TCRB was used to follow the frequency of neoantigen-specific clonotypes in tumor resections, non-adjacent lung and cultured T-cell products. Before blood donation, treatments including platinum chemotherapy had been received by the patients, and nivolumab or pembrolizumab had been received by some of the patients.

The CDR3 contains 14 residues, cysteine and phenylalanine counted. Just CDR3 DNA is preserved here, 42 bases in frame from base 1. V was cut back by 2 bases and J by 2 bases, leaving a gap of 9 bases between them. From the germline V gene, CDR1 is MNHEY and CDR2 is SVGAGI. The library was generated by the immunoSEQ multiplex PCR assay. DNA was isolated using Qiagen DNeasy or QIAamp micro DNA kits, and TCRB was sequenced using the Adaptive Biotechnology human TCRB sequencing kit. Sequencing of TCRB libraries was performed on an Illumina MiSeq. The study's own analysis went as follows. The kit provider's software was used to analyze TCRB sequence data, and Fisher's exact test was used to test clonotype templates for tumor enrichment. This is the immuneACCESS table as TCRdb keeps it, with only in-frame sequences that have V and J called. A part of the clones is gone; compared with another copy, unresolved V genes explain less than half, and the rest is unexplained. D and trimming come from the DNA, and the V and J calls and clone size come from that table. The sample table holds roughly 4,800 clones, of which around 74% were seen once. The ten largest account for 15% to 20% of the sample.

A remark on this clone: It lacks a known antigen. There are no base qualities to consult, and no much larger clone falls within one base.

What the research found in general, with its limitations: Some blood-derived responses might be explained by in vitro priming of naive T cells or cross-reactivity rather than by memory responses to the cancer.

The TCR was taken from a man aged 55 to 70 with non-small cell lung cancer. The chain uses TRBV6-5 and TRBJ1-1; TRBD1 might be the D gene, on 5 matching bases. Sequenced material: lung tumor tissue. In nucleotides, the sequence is TGTGCCAGCAGTTACGGGCGGACAAACACTGAAGCTTTCTTT. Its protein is CASSYGRTNTEAFF.